The present TCR beta chain was sequenced within a study of blood T cell repertoires in COVID-19. Background on the study: The analysed material was cDNA or gDNA that came from T cells, B-cell-depleted T cells, or PBMCs.

This clone was seen just once. V gave up 5 bases and J gave up 1 base, with 8 bases separating them. Germline lookup yields CDR1 SGHTA and CDR2 FQGTGA. The CDR3 loop spans 13 amino acids. The table came from immunoSEQ multiplex PCR; TCRdb's copy has only in-frame clones and leaves some out. The repertoire includes about 200,000 clones, approximately 82% of them detected once, and approximately 12% sits in the top ten. V gene TRBV7-3 combines with J gene TRBJ1-1; D possibly corresponds to TRBD1 (5 bases). Material for sequencing was peripheral blood. The clonotype was recovered from a woman aged 40 to 50 with acute or convalescent COVID-19. CDR3: CASSPGQNTEAFF. DNA for the CDR3: TGTGCCAGCAGCCCTGGACAGAACACTGAAGCTTTCTTT.